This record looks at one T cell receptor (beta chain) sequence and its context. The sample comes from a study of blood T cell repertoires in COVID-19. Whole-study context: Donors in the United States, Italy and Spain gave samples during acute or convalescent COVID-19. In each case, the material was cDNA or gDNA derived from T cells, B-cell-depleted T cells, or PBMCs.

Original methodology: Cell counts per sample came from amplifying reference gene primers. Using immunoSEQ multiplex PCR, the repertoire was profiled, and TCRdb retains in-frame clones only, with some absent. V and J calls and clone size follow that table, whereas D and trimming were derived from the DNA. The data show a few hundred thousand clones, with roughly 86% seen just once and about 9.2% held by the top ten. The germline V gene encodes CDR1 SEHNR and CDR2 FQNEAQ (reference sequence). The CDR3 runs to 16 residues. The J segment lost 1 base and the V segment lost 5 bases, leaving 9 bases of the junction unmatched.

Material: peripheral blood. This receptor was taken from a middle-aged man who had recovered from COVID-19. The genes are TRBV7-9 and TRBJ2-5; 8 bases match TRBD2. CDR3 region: CASSPPGTRVQETQYF. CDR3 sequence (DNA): TGTGCCAGCAGCCCCCCCGGGACTAGGGTCCAAGAGACCCAGTACTTC.